This passage covers 6 T cell receptor beta chains from one sample sequenced in a study of beta chain features in type 1 diabetes. Study-wide results and limits: There was a moderate but significant shortening of TCRB CDR3s in all four CD4+ subsets of Type 1 diabetes patients.

These receptors lack a known antigen. Reverse transcribing all isolated RNA meant expressed TCRB transcripts were sequenced. Method: immunoSEQ multiplex PCR; TCRdb's copy keeps in-frame clones and lacks some. This sample has some 250,000 clones, with approximately 11% found just once. The sequenced sample was naive CD4+ T cells from blood. All receptors derive from a young man with type 1 diabetes.

This chain connects TRBV10-3 to TRBJ2-2; TRBD2 matches at 7 bases. Germline V gene lookup returns CDR1 ENHRY and CDR2 SYGVKD. Trimming cost V 6 bases and J 5 bases; bases outside gene matches: 6. The CDR3 runs to 14 residues. The CDR3 DNA reads as TGTGCCATCAGGCCCCAGGGAGGGACCGGGGAGCTGTTTTTT. Translating gives CAIRPQGGTGELFF.

This chain uses TRBV5-4 with TRBJ2-5; D is perhaps TRBD1 (6 bases). Germline V gene data show CDR1 as SGHNT and CDR2 as YYREEE (reference sequence). Trimming cost V 4 bases and J 2 bases, with 18 bases left between them. This CDR3 contains 16 residues. The DNA for the CDR3 is TGTGCCAGCAGCCGCCCACCGGGACACACGCAAGAGACCCAGTACTTC. Its translation: CASSRPPGHTQETQYF.

This clone was recorded a few times. The chain carries TRBV18 and TRBJ2-4, with D unclear. This CDR3 region has 15 residues. Between the trimmed V and J ends, which lost 2 bases and 2 bases, there was a span of 10 bases. Per germline, CDR1 KGHSH and CDR2 LQKENI. CDR3 amino acids: CASSPFDISKNIQYF. The CDR3 coding sequence is TGTGCCAGCTCACCATTTGACATCTCCAAAAACATTCAGTACTTC.

This clone appeared a few times. The chain is built from TRBV11-1 and TRBJ1-1; D unresolved. V dropped 4 bases and J dropped 3 bases, with 3 bases sitting between them. The germline V gene has CDR1 SGHAT and CDR2 FQDESV (reference sequence). The length of the CDR3 is 11 residues. The DNA for the CDR3 is TGTGCCAGCAGCTCCTACACTGAAGCTTTCTTT. Encoded protein: CASSSYTEAFF.

This clone has just a few counts. V is TRBV19 and J is TRBJ1-2, with D hard to call. With 4 bases removed from V and 2 bases from J, the gap between germline ends came to 14 bases. Germline CDR1 is LNHDA and CDR2 is SQIVND (reference sequence). The CDR3 covers 15 residues. The CDR3 loop reads CASSNPRGTNYGYTF. The CDR3 coding sequence is TGTGCCAGTAGTAACCCCCGGGGAACAAACTATGGCTACACCTTC.

This rearrangement joins TRBV6-1 to TRBJ2-7, with D maybe TRBD1 (6 bases). Looked up from germline, CDR1 is MNHNS and CDR2 is SASEGT. Between the trimmed V and J ends, which lost 2 bases and 2 bases, there was a span of 22 bases. There are 18 residues in the CDR3. The CDR3 region is CASSESGAGNSNPYEQYF. CDR3 in DNA: TGTGCCAGCAGTGAATCAGGGGCAGGAAATTCCAACCCCTACGAGCAGTACTTC.